The 12 T cell receptor beta chains below come from one sample, sequenced in a study of cytomegalovirus exposure and HLA in healthy donors. This PCR relied on a set of 60 Vbeta primers and 13 Jbeta primers. Libraries were prepared by immunoSEQ multiplex PCR; TCRdb keeps only in-frame clonotypes and omits some of them. The sample shows 100,000 to 130,000 clones, about 74% of them seen only once. The sequenced sample was PBMCs. The receptors come from a woman in her 40s in good health and CMV-seropositive.

This sequence joins TRBV5-6 and TRBJ2-7; perhaps TRBD2 as D (5 bases). The length of the CDR3 is 13 residues. The germline gives CDR1 SGHDT, CDR2 YYEEEE. Trimming removed 1 base at V and 7 bases at J, with 12 bases between. The CDR3 region is CASSLTAVREQYF. CDR3 bases: TGTGCCAGCAGCTTGACAGCGGTTCGGGAGCAGTACTTC.

The chain recombines TRBV7-9 with TRBJ2-1, with D tentatively TRBD2 (6 bases). Trimming shortened V by 5 bases and J by 6 bases, and 20 bases separated the two germline ends. From germline, CDR1 is SEHNR and CDR2 FQNEAQ (reference sequence). The CDR3 is made up of 16 amino acids. CDR3 coding DNA: TGTGCCAGCAGCCCCCGTGGGTCTAGCGAGCCCAATGAGCAGTTCTTC. It codes for CASSPRGSSEPNEQFF. The whole variable domain, filled in from reference TRBV7-9 and TRBJ2-1, reads DTGVSQNPRHKITKRGQNVTFRCDPISEHNRLYWYRQTLGQGPEFLTYFQNEAQLEKSRLLSDRFSAERPKGSFSTLEIQRTEQGDSAMYLCASSPRGSSEPNEQFFGPGTRLTVL.

The CDR3 coding sequence is TGTGCCAGCAGCGCCCGGGACAGCTATGGCTACACCTTC. Translated, it gives CASSARDSYGYTF. The genes are TRBV13 and TRBJ1-2; 7 nucleotides line up with TRBD1. J lost 4 bases, V lost 5 bases, and 4 bases had no gene match. Germline CDR1 and CDR2: PRHDT and FYEKMQ (reference sequence). The CDR3 sequence is 13 residues long.

This clone showed up just once. V gene TRBV4-2 combines with J gene TRBJ2-5, with 9 bases that match TRBD2. Trimming removed 1 base from V and 5 bases from J; junction bases left unmatched: 8. Germline CDR1 reads LGHNA; CDR2 reads YNFKEQ. This CDR3 has 16 amino acids. The CDR3 reads CASSQARGGARETQYF. CDR3 DNA: TGTGCCAGCAGCCAAGCGCGCGGGGGGGCTCGGGAGACCCAGTACTTC.

This rearrangement joins TRBV19 to TRBJ1-6; 7 nucleotides agree with TRBD1. The CDR3 has 19 residues. Per the germline V gene, CDR1 is LNHDA and CDR2 is SQIVND (reference sequence). The V gene end was trimmed by 4 bases and the J gene end by 1 base; junction bases not matched to a gene: 13. The CDR3 bases are TGTGCCAGTAGTAATCCGGGACAGCGCCTTTTGTCCTATAATTCACCCCTCCACTTT. Protein product: CASSNPGQRLLSYNSPLHF.

The chain combines TRBV6-4 with TRBJ2-1, with no clear D. Trimming cost V 2 bases and J 5 bases, with 7 bases left between them. Germline V gene lookup returns CDR1 MRHNA and CDR2 SNTAGT. This CDR3 has 13 amino acids. CDR3 region: CASSDQENNEQFF. Written as DNA, the CDR3 is TGTGCCAGCAGTGACCAGGAAAACAATGAGCAGTTCTTC.

The chain combines TRBV6-1 with TRBJ1-2; 7 positions agree with TRBD1. The CDR3 totals 14 residues. CDR1 and CDR2 (germline): MNHNS, SASEGT. V shed 0 bases, J shed 4 bases, and the junction held 2 bases outside the gene matches. In nucleotides, the CDR3 is TGTGCCAGCAGTGAAGCGGGACAGAGCTATGGCTACACCTTC. This translates into CASSEAGQSYGYTF.

The rearrangement links TRBV15 to TRBJ2-5; maybe TRBD2 (5 bases). The V gene lost 0 bases and the J gene lost 4 bases, with 12 bases spanning the gap. The V gene's germline CDR1 is LNHNV and CDR2 YYDKDF (reference sequence). CDR3 length: 15 residues. The DNA of the CDR3 is TGTGCCACCAGCAGAGATCCTGGAGAGGGAGAGACCCAGTACTTC. This translates into CATSRDPGEGETQYF.

V is TRBV2 and J is TRBJ1-6; 8 nucleotides line up with TRBD1. V dropped 4 bases and J dropped 10; count of bases not matched to a gene: 0. CDR1 and CDR2 (germline): SNHLY, FYNNEI. CDR3 length: 12 amino acids. The CDR3 DNA follows: TGTGCCAGCAGTGGACAGGGGTCACCCCTCCACTTT. It yields the protein CASSGQGSPLHF.

V is TRBV2 and J is TRBJ2-5, with 8 positions matching TRBD2. The CDR3 is 12 amino acids. The V gene end was trimmed by 7 bases and the J gene end by 3 bases; junction bases not matched to a gene: 1. CDR1 SNHLY and CDR2 FYNNEI come from the germline V gene. For the CDR3, the DNA is TGTGCCAGCAAACTAGCGGAAGAGACCCAGTACTTC. Translated: CASKLAEETQYF.

The chain couples TRBV18 to TRBJ1-2; D perhaps matches TRBD1 (5 bases). The germline CDR1 and CDR2 sequences are KGHSH and LQKENI. Trimming left V 4 bases short and J 4 bases short, with 10 bases between. CDR3 length: 13 amino acids. CDR3 in amino acids: CASSQDIAYGYTF. CDR3 nucleotide sequence: TGTGCCAGCTCACAGGACATAGCCTATGGCTACACCTTC.

The chain links TRBV7-6 to TRBJ1-4; 8 bases line up with TRBD1. Germline CDR1 reads SGHVS; CDR2 reads FNYEAQ. Trimming took 4 bases from V and 2 from J; bases not matched to a gene: 0. The CDR3 covers 14 residues. The CDR3 sequence is CASSWDRTNEKLFF. The DNA of the CDR3 is TGTGCCAGCAGCTGGGACAGGACTAATGAAAAACTGTTTTTT.